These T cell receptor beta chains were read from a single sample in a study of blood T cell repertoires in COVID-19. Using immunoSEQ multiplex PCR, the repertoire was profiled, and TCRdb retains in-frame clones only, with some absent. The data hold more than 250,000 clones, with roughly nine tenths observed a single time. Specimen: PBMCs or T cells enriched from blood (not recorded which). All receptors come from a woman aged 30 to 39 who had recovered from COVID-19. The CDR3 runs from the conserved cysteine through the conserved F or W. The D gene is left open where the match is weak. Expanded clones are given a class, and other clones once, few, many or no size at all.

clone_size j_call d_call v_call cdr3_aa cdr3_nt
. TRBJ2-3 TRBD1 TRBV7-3 CASSPQGAQADTQYF TGTGCCAGCAGCCCCCAGGGGGCGCAGGCAGATACGCAGTATTTT
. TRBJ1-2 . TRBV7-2 CASSLDGGNYGYTF TGTGCCAGCAGCTTGGACGGCGGGAACTATGGCTACACCTTC
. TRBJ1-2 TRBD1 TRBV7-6 CASSSSLTGDYGYTF TGTGCCAGCAGCTCAAGCCTGACAGGGGACTATGGCTACACCTTC
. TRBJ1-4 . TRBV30 CAGRGGRVGDNEKLFF TGTGCCGGGCGCGGGGGCCGGGTCGGCGATAATGAAAAACTGTTTTTT
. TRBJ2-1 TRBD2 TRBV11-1 CASSLGLAGIDEQFF TGTGCCAGCAGCTTAGGACTAGCGGGGATCGATGAGCAGTTCTTC
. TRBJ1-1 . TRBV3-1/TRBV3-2 CASFLKGTGRTEAFF TGTGCCAGCTTTTTAAAGGGTACAGGGCGTACTGAAGCTTTCTTT
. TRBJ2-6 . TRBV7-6 CASSLEPSGANVLTF TGTGCCAGCAGCCTGGAGCCCTCTGGGGCCAACGTCCTGACTTTC
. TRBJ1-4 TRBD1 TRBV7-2 CASSRTRTGGEKLFF TGTGCCAGCAGTCGGACGAGGACAGGGGGCGAAAAACTGTTTTTT
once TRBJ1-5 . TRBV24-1 CATSDGTNSNQPQHF TGTGCCACCAGTGATGGGACAAATAGCAATCAGCCCCAGCATTTT
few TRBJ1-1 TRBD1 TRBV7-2 CASGQGAGNTEAFF TGTGCCAGCGGACAGGGGGCCGGGAACACTGAAGCTTTCTTT
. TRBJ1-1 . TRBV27 CASNSLGQGMKAFF TGTGCCAGCAACTCGTTGGGGCAGGGGATGAAAGCTTTCTTT
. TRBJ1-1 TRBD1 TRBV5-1 CASSLFAGQANTEAFF TGCGCCAGCAGCTTGTTCGCGGGACAGGCAAACACTGAAGCTTTCTTT
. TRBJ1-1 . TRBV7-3 CASSITGTNTEAFF TGTGCCAGCAGCATCACGGGGACAAACACTGAAGCTTTCTTT
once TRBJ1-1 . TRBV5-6 CASSSPTPTWNTEAFF TGTGCCAGCAGCTCTCCCACACCCACATGGAACACTGAAGCTTTCTTT
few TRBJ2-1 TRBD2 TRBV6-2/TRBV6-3 CASSYRLAGGVGYNEQFF TGTGCCAGCAGTTATCGCCTAGCGGGGGGAGTTGGTTACAATGAGCAGTTCTTC
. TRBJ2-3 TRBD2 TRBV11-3 CASSFRLAGAADTQYF TGTGCCAGCAGCTTTCGCCTAGCGGGGGCCGCAGATACGCAGTATTTT
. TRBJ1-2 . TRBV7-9 CASSLGVTGHYGYTF TGTGCCAGCAGCTTAGGGGTGACAGGCCACTATGGCTACACCTTC
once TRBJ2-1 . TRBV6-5 CASRDTSYNEQFF TGTGCCAGCAGGGACACCTCCTACAATGAGCAGTTCTTC
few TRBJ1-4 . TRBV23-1 CASSQRGARRNEKLFF TGCGCCAGCAGTCAAAGGGGCGCAAGAAGGAATGAAAAACTGTTTTTT
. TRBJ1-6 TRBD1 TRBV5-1 CASSFGTGDSPLHF TGCGCCAGCAGCTTCGGGACAGGGGATTCACCCCTCCACTTT
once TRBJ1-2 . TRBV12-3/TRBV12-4 CASSLRGSGYTF TGTGCCAGCAGTTTGCGGGGTTCTGGCTACACCTTC
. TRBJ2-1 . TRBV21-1 CATLQGTGISRGYNEQFF TGTGCCACCCTCCAGGGGACAGGGATTTCCAGGGGCTACAATGAGCAGTTCTTC
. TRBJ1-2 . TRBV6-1 CASSEVGGLYGYTF TGTGCCAGCAGTGAAGTCGGGGGGCTTTATGGCTACACCTTC
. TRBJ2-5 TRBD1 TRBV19 CASSTTGRGETQYF TGTGCCAGTAGTACGACAGGGAGAGGAGAGACCCAGTACTTC
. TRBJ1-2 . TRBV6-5 CASSRGQNYGYTF TGTGCCAGCAGCCGTGGACAGAACTATGGCTACACCTTC
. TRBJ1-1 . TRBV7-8 CASSPGPTEAFF TGTGCCAGCAGCCCCGGTCCCACTGAAGCTTTCTTT
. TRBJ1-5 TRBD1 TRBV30 CAWKQGAAQPQHF TGTGCCTGGAAACAGGGGGCGGCTCAGCCCCAGCATTTT
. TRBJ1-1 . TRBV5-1 CASRDSGLRNTEAFF TGCGCCAGCAGGGATTCGGGGTTAAGGAACACTGAAGCTTTCTTT
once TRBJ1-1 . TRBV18 CASSLKGGTEAFF TGTGCCAGCTCACTTAAGGGAGGAACTGAAGCTTTCTTT
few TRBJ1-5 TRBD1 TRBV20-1 CSASGQNTGTGKRNRHF TGCAGTGCTAGTGGTCAAAACACCGGGACAGGTAAAAGGAATCGACATTTT
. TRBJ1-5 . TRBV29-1 CSAVAGVGNQPQHF TGCAGCGCAGTAGCCGGGGTTGGCAATCAGCCCCAGCATTTT
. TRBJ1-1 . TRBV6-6 CASRAVSGAFF TGTGCCAGCAGGGCCGTCTCGGGAGCTTTCTTT
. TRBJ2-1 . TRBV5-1 CASSLGAHSANEQFF TGCGCCAGCAGCCTGGGGGCCCACTCTGCAAATGAGCAGTTCTTC
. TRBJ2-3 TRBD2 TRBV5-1 CASSPRVAGAADTQYF TGCGCCAGCAGCCCGAGGGTAGCGGGGGCCGCAGATACGCAGTATTTT
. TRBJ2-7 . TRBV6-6 CASSYGRTYEQYF TGTGCCAGCAGTTACGGTAGAACCTACGAGCAGTACTTC
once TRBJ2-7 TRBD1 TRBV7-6 CASSPGGTGSHEQYF TGTGCCAGCAGCCCAGGGGGGACAGGTTCTCACGAGCAGTACTTC
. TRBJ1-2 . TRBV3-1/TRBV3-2 CASSQGAYYYGYTF TGTGCCAGCAGCCAGGGAGCCTACTACTATGGCTACACCTTC
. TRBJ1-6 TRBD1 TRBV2 CASSMDRGSYNSPLHF TGTGCCAGCAGTATGGACAGGGGGTCCTATAATTCACCCCTCCACTTT
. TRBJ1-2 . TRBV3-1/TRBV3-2 CASSQDRGRTENYGYTF TGTGCCAGCAGCCAAGACAGGGGACGAACTGAAAACTATGGCTACACCTTC
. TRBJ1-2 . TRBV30 CAWSAGHSYGYTF TGTGCCTGGAGCGCGGGCCATTCTTATGGCTACACCTTC
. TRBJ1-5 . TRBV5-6 CASSLGRGNQPQHF TGTGCCAGCAGCTTGGGGCGAGGAAATCAGCCCCAGCATTTT
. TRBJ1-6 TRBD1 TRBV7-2 CASSTRQGGSPLHF TGTGCCAGCAGCACCCGACAGGGGGGCTCACCCCTCCACTTT
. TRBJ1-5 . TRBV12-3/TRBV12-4 CASSPDNQPQHF TGTGCCAGCAGCCCAGACAATCAGCCCCAGCATTTT
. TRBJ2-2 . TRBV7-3 CASSLWATAELFF TGTGCCAGCAGCTTATGGGCGACAGCCGAGCTGTTTTTT
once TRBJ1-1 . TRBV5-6 CASSLSTVSGTEAFF TGTGCCAGCAGCTTGTCCACGGTTTCGGGTACTGAAGCTTTCTTT